This T cell receptor (beta chain) was profiled in a study of a mutant IDH1 vaccine in newly diagnosed glioma. Background on the study: There were eight vaccinations for patients, given in weeks 1, 3, 5, 7, 11, 15, 19 and 23. Following radiotherapy alone, or alongside temozolomide cycles, vaccination was started after an interval of 4-6 weeks. The sex distribution of treated patients was about 62% male and 37.5% female, with a mean age of around 43 years. Most patients had received both radiotherapy and temozolomide, the prior options being radiotherapy, temozolomide, or both.

As for time point: week 5, during vaccination. In the vaccine, a single dose held 300 ug of the mutant IDH1 20-mer peptide, along with topical imiquimod. Assay: immunoSEQ multiplex PCR; the TCRdb copy retains only in-frame clones and omits some. Here the sample spans 45,000 to 60,000 clones, over 75% being singletons. This clone was seen only a few times. As yet, its antigen is unknown. CDR1 is SGHDT and CDR2 is YYEEEE in the germline V gene. CDR3 size: 13 residues. Between the trimmed V and J ends, which lost 5 bases and 7 bases, there was a span of 15 bases. This rearrangement joins TRBV5-6 to TRBJ2-5; D remains unclear. The sequence came from a man aged 45 to 65 with glioma. The specimen was PBMCs, collected from a glioma patient whose treatment included an IDH1 peptide vaccine. The CDR3, as DNA: TGTGCCAGCAGATTGTATTTCAACGGGACCCAGTACTTC. Amino acids: CASRLYFNGTQYF.